This T cell receptor beta chain was recovered during a study of T cell responses to AZD1222 COVID-19 vaccine. Findings and limits, study-wide: As reported, nearly half of all spike-specific TCRs target variant regions that are unmutated. Across spike, vaccine-associated CD4 TCRs were found, dominant at 160-218 and 743-854.

Sequencing was performed with immunoSEQ multiplex PCR; in TCRdb, only in-frame clones are kept and a portion is missing. This table holds about 74,000 clones, about 91% found once. A remark on this clone: Its antigen remains unknown.

Researchers grouped second doses given at about 4 or about 12 weeks into one pool. The CDR3 is 15 residues long. Per germline, CDR1 LGHNA and CDR2 YNFKEQ. The trim removed 3 bases at V and 4 bases at J, leaving 2 bases unmatched. Source: peripheral blood, taken 28 days after the second AZD1222 dose. The chain links TRBV4-2 to TRBJ2-1; 11 nucleotides match TRBD2. This clonotype was sampled from an adult who received the AZD1222 COVID-19 vaccine. CDR3 loop: CASSHLAGGYNEQFF. For the CDR3, the DNA is TGTGCCAGCAGCCATCTAGCGGGAGGATACAATGAGCAGTTCTTC.